This entry lists 20 T cell receptor beta chains sequenced from one sample in a study of early T cells in non-severe SARS-CoV-2 infection. TCRdb used MiXCR to reprocess the 5' RACE reads, holding one entry per CDR3 protein. The sample has roughly 86,000 distinct CDR3 sequences, 6% to 7% seen once; the top ten hold roughly 8%. What was sequenced was whole blood. These receptor sequences come from an adult who was a healthcare worker with PCR-confirmed SARS-CoV-2 infection or an uninfected control (not recorded which).

The chain joins TRBV5-1 to TRBJ1-2; no definite D call. Germline values: CDR1 SGHRS, CDR2 YFSETQ. The CDR3 is 13 residues long. The ends were cut back, 5 bases at V and 0 bases at J, with 8 bases in the middle. CDR3 nucleotides: TGCGCCAGCAGTAGAGTTACTAACTATGGCTACACCTTC. Its protein is CASSRVTNYGYTF.

A remark on this clonotype: Germline and junction disagree at one end, which may indicate a read error. The chain combines TRBV6-5 with TRBJ1-2; tentatively, D is TRBD1 (5 bases). The CDR3 loop spans 12 amino acids. The germline gives CDR1 MNHEY, CDR2 SVGAGI. The DNA for the CDR3 is TGCGCGGCCCTCAGGGAAACTGGCGGCTACACCTTC. Translating gives CAALRETGGYTF.

This clonotype was recorded many times. V and J are TRBV20-1 and TRBJ1-1; tentative D call: TRBD1 (6 bases). The CDR3 runs 13 residues. The V end was cut by 3 bases, the J end by 4 bases, with 12 bases between. Germline loops: CDR1 DFQATT, CDR2 SNEGSKA (reference sequence). The CDR3 bases are TGCAGTGCTAGGGGGGCGGGAGGCACTGAAGCTTTCTTT. Its protein is CSARGAGGTEAFF.

The CDR3 protein is CASSEGRTYEQYF. In DNA, the CDR3 is TGTGCCAGCAGCGAAGGACGGACCTACGAGCAGTACTTC. The J gene is TRBJ2-7, the V gene TRBV11-3; D call uncertain. Looked up from germline, CDR1 is SGHNT and CDR2 is YENEEA. Trimming stripped 5 bases from V and 2 bases from J, with 10 bases between. The length of the CDR3 is 13 residues. The full variable domain, in which reference TRBV11-3 and TRBJ2-7 provide the parts outside the CDR3, is EAGVVQSPRYKIIEKKQPVAFWCNPISGHNTLYWYLQNLGQGPELLIRYENEEAVDDSQLPKDRFSAERLKGVDSTLKIQPAELGDSAVYLCASSEGRTYEQYFGPGTRLTVT.

In regard to this clonotype: One end of the junction varies from germline; a read error may be responsible. The chain joins TRBV6-5 to TRBJ1-1; D remains ambiguous. In germline, CDR1 is MNHEY, CDR2 SVGAGI. The CDR3 has 16 amino acids. The CDR3 is CASSYRRTAPRTVAFF. Written as DNA, the CDR3 is TGTGCCAGCAGTTACCGCCGGACCGCCCCGAGGACTGTAGCTTTCTTT.

This clonotype was counted ten times or more. This sequence joins TRBV30 and TRBJ1-1, with a weak D call TRBD1 (5 bases). CDR3 size: 13 residues. The germline gives CDR1 GTSNPN, CDR2 SVGIG (reference sequence). V lost 7 bases, J lost 5 bases, and 17 bases lay in between. This CDR3 is CALDARARTEAFF. In nucleotides, the CDR3 is TGTGCCTTGGACGCCAGGGCGAGGACTGAAGCTTTCTTT.

This clonotype appeared many times. The gene calls are TRBV7-8 and TRBJ2-5, with 9 bases identical to TRBD1. CDR1 and CDR2 from the germline V gene are SGHVS and FQNEAQ. There are 15 residues in the CDR3. The ends lost 2 bases at V and 2 bases at J; junction bases unmatched: 3. The DNA for the CDR3 is TGTGCCAGCAGCTTAATGGGACAGGGACAAGAGACCCAGTACTTC. Translation gives CASSLMGQGQETQYF.

This clonotype appeared many times. The CDR3 DNA follows: TGCAGCGTCCGACCCCCGAACACCGGGGAGCTGTTTTTT. This gives the protein CSVRPPNTGELFF. The rearrangement joins TRBV29-1 to TRBJ2-2, with D uncertain. The germline V and J ends were trimmed by 6 bases and 0 bases, with 8 bases remaining between them. CDR3 size: 13 residues. From germline, CDR1 is SQVTM and CDR2 ANQGSEA.

V usage is TRBV7-9 and J usage is TRBJ2-7; no clear D. CDR1 SEHNR and CDR2 FQNEAQ come from the germline V gene (reference sequence). The CDR3 runs to 13 residues. Deletions cut 1 base from V and 5 bases from J, with 9 bases between. This chain's CDR3 is CASSLGRVNEQYF. The DNA of the CDR3 is TGTGCCAGCAGCTTAGGTCGGGTAAACGAGCAGTACTTC.

This clonotype was found a few times. The J gene is TRBJ2-4, the V gene TRBV2; D unclear. From germline, CDR1 is SNHLY and CDR2 FYNNEI. CDR3 length: 15 residues. V was shortened by 3 bases and J by 0 bases, with 9 bases between the two germline ends. The CDR3 region is CASSDESLAKNIQYF. In nucleotides, the CDR3 is TGTGCCAGCAGTGATGAGTCTCTAGCCAAAAACATTCAGTACTTC.

This clonotype was observed at least ten times. V gene TRBV6-1 combines with J gene TRBJ2-7; 7 bases match TRBD2. The germline gives CDR1 MNHNS, CDR2 SASEGT. The V segment lost 1 base and the J segment 8 bases; nucleotides outside the gene matches: 14. This CDR3 has 16 residues. The CDR3 DNA sequence: TGTGCCAGCAGTGAAGGCTCTAGCGGTTCCTCGGGCAAGCAGTACTTC. This translates into CASSEGSSGSSGKQYF.

This clonotype was observed a single time. The junction shows a germline mismatch at one end, possibly a read error. The V and J genes are TRBV12-3 or TRBV12-4 and TRBJ1-1; D not resolved. The CDR3 has 13 amino acids. The CDR3 DNA reads TGTACCAGCAGCCCTAGACTGAACACTGAAGCTTTCTTT. Its translation is CTSSPRLNTEAFF.

This clonotype occurred a few times. The chain employs TRBV29-1 and TRBJ2-7, with 9 bases aligning to TRBD1. This CDR3 is 13 amino acids long. Trimming cost V 5 bases and J 5 bases; bases outside gene matches: 7. The germline V gene has CDR1 SQVTM and CDR2 ANQGSEA. DNA of the CDR3: TGCAGCGTTCGACGGGACAGGGACCACGAGCAGTACTTC. This encodes CSVRRDRDHEQYF.

This clonotype was detected many times. The chain recombines TRBV20-1 with TRBJ2-7, with TRBD1 matching 8 bases. V lost 0 bases to trimming and J lost 3 bases; unmatched junction nucleotides: 7. The CDR3 spans 15 residues. Germline CDR1 reads DFQATT; CDR2 reads SNEGSKA (reference sequence). CDR3 bases: TGCAGTGCTAGAGACCGGACAGGGACGGTCTACGAGCAGTACTTC. It yields the protein CSARDRTGTVYEQYF.

This clonotype was detected many times. This likely comes from a read error, as the CDR3 has no conserved phenylalanine or tryptophan at its end. The J gene is TRBJ2-2, the V gene TRBV6-2 or TRBV6-3; perhaps D is TRBD1 or TRBD2 (6 bases each). Germline assignment: CDR1 MNHEY and CDR2 SVGEGT. This CDR3 spans 14 amino acids. V was trimmed by 6 bases and J by 4 bases, leaving 12 bases between them. CDR3 protein: CASRDPGATGELFV. CDR3 nucleotide sequence: TGTGCCAGCAGGGACCCGGGGGCCACCGGGGAGCTGTTTGTT.

The table lists this clonotype with many counts. The chain carries TRBV7-2 and TRBJ1-5, with 7 bases identical to TRBD1. The CDR3 is 14 residues long. The junction had 1 base not matched to a gene; V was cut back by 5 bases and J by 0 bases. From germline, CDR1 is SGHTA and CDR2 FQGNSA. The CDR3 DNA is TGTGCCAGCAGCCAGGGGGGTAGCAATCAGCCCCAGCATTTT. It translates to CASSQGGSNQPQHF.

This clonotype was seen repeatedly, ten times or more. V is TRBV12-3 or TRBV12-4 and J is TRBJ2-7; D remains ambiguous. The CDR3 consists of 13 residues. The V end lost 3 bases, the J end lost 2 bases, and 8 bases lay between the germline ends. CDR3 amino acids: CASSFGQAYEQYF. CDR3 DNA: TGTGCCAGCAGTTTCGGGCAGGCCTACGAGCAGTACTTC.

Ten or more counts support this clonotype. This sequence joins TRBV6-6 and TRBJ2-7; TRBD2 matches at 14 bases. The ends lost 5 bases at V and 4 bases at J; junction bases unmatched: 4. The CDR3 is 15 residues long. Germline V gene lookup returns CDR1 MNHNY and CDR2 SVGAGI (reference sequence). In DNA, the CDR3 is TGTGCCAGCAGTCCCGGGACTAGCGGGAGTTACGAGCAGTACTTC. Translated, it gives CASSPGTSGSYEQYF.

This clonotype was counted a few times. The chain links TRBV5-1 to TRBJ2-7, with 8 positions matching TRBD2. J lost 7 bases, V lost 6 bases, and 18 bases had no gene match. The CDR3 length is 16 residues. Germline loops: CDR1 SGHRS, CDR2 YFSETQ. This CDR3 is CASKSSRGSERGEQYF. The DNA for the CDR3 is TGCGCCAGCAAATCTTCACGGGGATCCGAGCGGGGGGAGCAGTACTTC.

V is TRBV7-8 and J is TRBJ2-5; D remains ambiguous. V was cut by 3 bases and J by 1 base, with 9 bases left in between. Germline V gene data show CDR1 as SGHVS and CDR2 as FQNEAQ. The CDR3 consists of 14 residues. CDR3 protein: CASSFGHSQETQYF. CDR3 nucleotides: TGTGCCAGCAGCTTCGGCCACAGCCAAGAGACCCAGTACTTC.